Each of the 5 T cell receptor beta chains below was sequenced from the same sample in a study of cytotoxic CD8 clonotypes in ibrutinib-treated CLL. Data came from immunoSEQ multiplex PCR; TCRdb stores just in-frame clones and leaves some out. The sample lists about 92,000 clones, roughly 80% occurring once. Sequenced here: PBMCs, sampled after 24 months of ibrutinib treatment. Receptors originate from a human donor with chronic lymphocytic leukemia.

This clone was seen repeatedly, ten times or more. The same CDR3 is also encoded by other DNA sequences in this sample. The V call is TRBV4-1, the J call TRBJ2-6; D gene uncertain. Trimming removed 4 bases from V and 0 bases from J, with 7 bases in between. The CDR3 totals 15 residues. Germline values: CDR1 MGHRA, CDR2 YSYEKL. CDR3 in amino acids: CASSLAGSGANVLTF. The CDR3 region has the DNA TGCGCCAGCAGCCTGGCTGGCTCTGGGGCCAACGTCCTGACTTTC.

The CDR3: CASNRQGTTNEKLFF. As DNA, the CDR3 is TGTGCCAGCAACCGACAGGGGACAACTAATGAAAAACTGTTTTTT. The chain uses TRBV7-2 and TRBJ1-4; 8 bases match TRBD1. Germline assignment: CDR1 SGHTA and CDR2 FQGNSA. The trim removed 7 bases at V and 0 bases at J, leaving 4 bases unmatched. CDR3 size: 15 residues.

The CDR3 DNA reads as TGTGCCACCAGCCCCGCAGGGGACATTCAGTACTTC. It specifies CATSPAGDIQYF. V is TRBV15 and J is TRBJ2-4; weak D call: TRBD1 (6 bases). Germline V lookup: CDR1 LNHNV, CDR2 YYDKDF (reference sequence). The CDR3 covers 12 residues. V was trimmed by 5 bases and J by 8 bases, leaving 10 bases between them.

V and J are TRBV6-1 and TRBJ2-4; 7 nucleotides match TRBD1. CDR1 and CDR2 from the germline V gene are MNHNS and SASEGT. The V gene end was trimmed by 0 bases and the J gene end by 0 bases; junction bases not matched to a gene: 11. The CDR3 is 19 amino acids. The CDR3 here is CASSEAPGTVLIAKNIQYF. CDR3 nucleotide sequence: TGTGCCAGCAGTGAAGCGCCTGGGACAGTCCTTATAGCCAAAAACATTCAGTACTTC.

The rearrangement joins TRBV7-3 to TRBJ1-1; TRBD1 matches at 11 bases. CDR1 and CDR2 (germline): SGHTA, FQGTGA. The CDR3 covers 15 residues. The V and J ends lost 5 bases and 5 bases, in that order; junction bases with no gene match: 7. Written as DNA, the CDR3 is TGTGCCAGCAGCCCAAGGACAGGGGGCAAGACTGAAGCTTTCTTT. It yields the protein CASSPRTGGKTEAFF.